Presented here are 27 T cell receptor beta chains from one specimen sequenced in a study of beta chain features in type 1 diabetes. The investigators reverse transcribed all of the isolated RNA, so they sequenced expressed TCRB transcripts. The protocol was immunoSEQ multiplex PCR, while the TCRdb copy is restricted to in-frame clones and leaves out a portion. The table lists 390,000 or so clones, approximately 15% of them singletons, with roughly 0.033% in the top ten. Sequencing input: naive CD4+ T cells from blood. The source of these receptors is a young man in good health.

The gene calls are TRBV20-1 and TRBJ2-3; D is possibly TRBD2 (5 bases). The CDR3 length is 11 residues. V was clipped by 4 bases and J by 11 bases, with 13 bases between them. The germline gives CDR1 DFQATT, CDR2 SNEGSKA (reference sequence). The CDR3 here is CSATPGGLQYF. CDR3 sequence (DNA): TGCAGTGCTACACCCGGAGGTTTGCAGTATTTT.

This clone was observed a handful of times. The gene calls are TRBV23-1 and TRBJ1-1; D remains unclear. TRBV23-1 is placed among ORFs of uncertain function. The CDR3 is 11 amino acids. Trimming shortened V by 3 bases and J by 9 bases, and 8 bases separated the two germline ends. CDR3 loop: CASSQPRKAFF. In DNA, the CDR3 is TGCGCCAGCAGTCAGCCTAGAAAAGCTTTCTTT.

The chain carries TRBV5-1 and TRBJ2-5, with TRBD2 as a possible D gene (5 bases). The CDR3 consists of 14 residues. V dropped 6 bases and J dropped 5 bases, with 17 bases sitting between them. From germline, CDR1 is SGHRS and CDR2 YFSETQ. CDR3 region: CASTSGRAEETQYF. CDR3 DNA sequence: TGCGCCAGCACCTCTGGGCGGGCCGAGGAGACCCAGTACTTC.

This clone was seen only a few times. J is TRBJ2-7 and V is TRBV4-3; the D is unclear. The CDR3 spans 11 residues. Germline V lookup: CDR1 LGHNA, CDR2 YSLEER. V was clipped by 6 bases and J by 2 bases, with 5 bases between them. CDR3: CASRVPYEQYV. The CDR3 DNA is TGCGCCAGCAGAGTTCCCTACGAGCAGTACGTC.

V is TRBV30 and J is TRBJ2-3, with D unclear. Trimming pared 2 bases from V and 2 bases from J, leaving 20 bases between. Germline assignment: CDR1 GTSNPN and CDR2 SVGIG (reference sequence). The CDR3 runs to 17 residues. Here the CDR3 reads CAWSNLLRLPITDTQYF. DNA for the CDR3: TGTGCCTGGAGTAATCTTCTGAGACTCCCGATCACAGATACGCAGTATTTT.

J is TRBJ2-3 and V is TRBV5-6; D is ambiguous. This CDR3 region has 14 residues. Germline V gene lookup returns CDR1 SGHDT and CDR2 YYEEEE. With 4 bases removed from V and 1 base from J, the gap between germline ends came to 10 bases. The CDR3 loop reads CASSHLRGTDTQYF. DNA for the CDR3: TGTGCCAGCAGCCATTTGCGTGGCACAGATACGCAGTATTTT.

This clone was counted between two and nine times. The J gene is TRBJ1-2, the V gene TRBV20-1; D is unclear. V dropped 0 bases and J dropped 8 bases, with 7 bases sitting between them. This CDR3 has 11 residues. Germline V gene sequence: CDR1 DFQATT, CDR2 SNEGSKA (reference sequence). CDR3 in DNA: TGCAGTGCTAGAGATGTTCACGGCTACACCTTC. It yields the protein CSARDVHGYTF.

This clone was counted between two and nine times. V is TRBV5-4 and J is TRBJ2-3, with TRBD2 identical over 9 bases. Per the germline V gene, CDR1 is SGHNT and CDR2 is YYREEE (reference sequence). The V gene end was trimmed by 3 bases and the J gene end by 7 bases; junction bases not matched to a gene: 12. This CDR3 is 16 amino acids long. The CDR3 bases are TGTGCCAGCAGCTCGCGCGGGGGGGCCTTTCCGAATACGCAGTATTTT. It is translated as CASSSRGGAFPNTQYF.

This clone was seen more than once but under ten times. This chain uses TRBV29-1 with TRBJ2-7, with D possibly matching TRBD2 (6 bases). Per germline, CDR1 SQVTM and CDR2 ANQGSEA. V lost 4 bases and J lost 5, with 12 bases in between. This CDR3 contains 12 residues. The CDR3 spells CSVVGGPHEQYF. The DNA for the CDR3 is TGCAGCGTTGTCGGAGGGCCACACGAGCAGTACTTC.

Details on this clone: This sample also contains other DNA sequences that code for the same CDR3. The chain uses TRBV7-9 and TRBJ2-7, with a weak D call TRBD2 (5 bases). The length of the CDR3 is 13 residues. The V gene's germline CDR1 is SEHNR and CDR2 FQNEAQ (reference sequence). V lost 1 base and J lost 2, with 6 bases in between. CDR3 region: CASSLGGPYEQYF. The DNA for the CDR3 is TGTGCCAGCAGCTTAGGAGGGCCCTACGAGCAGTACTTC. Full variable domain (outside the CDR3, taken from reference TRBV7-9 and TRBJ2-7): DTGVSQNPRHKITKRGQNVTFRCDPISEHNRLYWYRQTLGQGPEFLTYFQNEAQLEKSRLLSDRFSAERPKGSFSTLEIQRTEQGDSAMYLCASSLGGPYEQYFGPGTRLTVT.

This clone occurred a few times. Here the CDR3 reads CASSSTPGQATDTQYF. In DNA form, the CDR3 reads TGTGCCAGCTCCTCGACCCCGGGACAGGCCACAGATACGCAGTATTTT. The chain recombines TRBV18 with TRBJ2-3; 8 bases fit TRBD1. The CDR3 runs 16 residues. V lost 6 bases to trimming and J lost 2 bases; unmatched junction nucleotides: 10. Germline V CDR1 and CDR2: KGHSH, LQKENI.

This chain joins TRBV5-4 and TRBJ2-3, with TRBD1 as a possible D gene (6 bases). V lost 1 base, J lost 3 bases, and 9 bases lay in between. This CDR3 comprises 14 residues. Germline-derived CDR1 and CDR2 are SGHNT and YYREEE (reference sequence). CDR3 amino acids: CASSLTGLTDTQYF. In DNA, the CDR3 is TGTGCCAGCAGCTTGACAGGGCTAACAGATACGCAGTATTTT.

This clone has at least ten counts. The J gene is TRBJ2-4, the V gene TRBV9; D remains unclear. CDR3 length: 13 residues. Trimming stripped 3 bases from V and 8 bases from J, with 12 bases between. Germline CDR1 reads SGDLS; CDR2 reads YYNGEE. CDR3 sequence (DNA): TGTGCCAGCAGCGCGACCTCCTTGGACATTCAGTACTTC. It codes for CASSATSLDIQYF.

This clone was observed a single time. The chain joins TRBV25-1 to TRBJ2-5; D tentatively fits TRBD1 or TRBD2 (6 bases each). This CDR3 has 14 amino acids. The ends were cut back, 0 bases at V and 7 bases at J, with 12 bases in the middle. In germline, CDR1 is MGHDK, CDR2 SYGVNS. The CDR3 region is CASSEYKGGGTQYF. The CDR3 DNA is TGTGCCAGCAGTGAATATAAGGGGGGTGGGACCCAGTACTTC.

V is TRBV2 and J is TRBJ2-7; D gene uncertain. There are 12 residues in the CDR3. V lost 6 bases, J lost 0 bases, and 6 bases lay in between. In germline, CDR1 is SNHLY, CDR2 FYNNEI. The CDR3 DNA reads as TGTGCCAGCAGACTGAGCTCCTACGAGCAGTACTTC. Protein product: CASRLSSYEQYF.

The sample holds one count of this clone. The rearrangement uses TRBV5-6 and TRBJ1-1; D ambiguous. The CDR3 totals 14 residues. Germline V CDR1 and CDR2: SGHDT, YYEEEE. V was shortened by 5 bases and J by 2 bases, with 13 bases between the two germline ends. The CDR3 spells CASSGRYGNTEAFF. CDR3 nucleotides: TGTGCCAGCAGTGGGAGGTACGGAAACACTGAAGCTTTCTTT. Variable domain in full (rest from reference TRBV5-6 and TRBJ1-1): DAGVTQSPTHLIKTRGQQVTLRCSPKSGHDTVSWYQQALGQGPQFIFQYYEEEERQRGNFPDRFSGHQFPNYSSELNVNALLLGDSALYLCASSGRYGNTEAFFGQGTRLTVV.

Only a few counts were recorded for this clone. The V call is TRBV2, the J call TRBJ2-7; TRBD2 agrees at 8 bases. V lost 7 bases, J lost 0 bases, and 5 bases stayed unmatched. The CDR3 runs to 14 residues. From germline, CDR1 is SNHLY and CDR2 FYNNEI. The CDR3 DNA reads TGTGCCAGCATGGTAGCGGGGACCTCCTACGAGCAGTACGTC. It translates to CASMVAGTSYEQYV.

The gene calls are TRBV4-1 and TRBJ2-5; unclear D gene. V lost 0 bases and J lost 3, with 14 bases in between. The germline V gene encodes CDR1 MGHRA and CDR2 YSYEKL. CDR3 length: 16 amino acids. The CDR3 region is CASSQEVASRKETQYF. CDR3 DNA: TGCGCCAGCAGCCAAGAGGTGGCTAGTAGAAAAGAGACCCAGTACTTC.

This clone turned up a few times. The chain carries TRBV5-4 and TRBJ1-2; no reliable D call. Germline lookup yields CDR1 SGHNT and CDR2 YYREEE (reference sequence). The CDR3 consists of 13 residues. V dropped 6 bases and J dropped 10 bases, with 19 bases sitting between them. DNA of the CDR3: TGTGCCAGCACCCCTGATGTAACGGCAGTCTACACCTTC. Its translation: CASTPDVTAVYTF.

This clone showed up just a few times. This sample includes further DNA sequences coding for the same CDR3. The chain couples TRBV30 to TRBJ2-3; D gene unclear. V lost 0 bases to trimming and J lost 1 base, with 8 bases between them. CDR1 is GTSNPN, CDR2 SVGIG, per germline (reference sequence). The CDR3 is made up of 14 amino acids. The chain's CDR3 is CAWSVRRRTDTQYF. The CDR3 DNA follows: TGTGCCTGGAGTGTACGCAGGCGCACAGATACGCAGTATTTT.

The genes are TRBV11-2 and TRBJ2-7; D unclear. Germline lookup yields CDR1 SGHAT and CDR2 FQNNGV. V was shortened by 5 bases and J by 7 bases, with 18 bases between the two germline ends. The CDR3 covers 14 residues. The CDR3 loop is CASSQSGTAGEQYF. CDR3 DNA: TGTGCCAGCAGCCAATCGGGCACCGCAGGAGAGCAGTACTTC.

The V call is TRBV5-4, the J call TRBJ2-1; 10 bases are shared with TRBD2. V gave up 7 bases and J gave up 0 bases; unmatched junction bases: 4. This CDR3 is built from 15 residues. Per germline, CDR1 SGHNT and CDR2 YYREEE (reference sequence). The CDR3 bases are TGTGCCAGCGTCACTAGCGGGGACTCCTACAATGAGCAGTTCTTC. Translating gives CASVTSGDSYNEQFF.

The rearrangement links TRBV10-3 to TRBJ1-2; D uncertain. Trimming took 7 bases from V and 0 from J, leaving 9 bases between them. CDR3 length: 13 residues. Per the germline V gene, CDR1 is ENHRY and CDR2 is SYGVKD. The CDR3 nucleotides are TGTGCCATCACGGAGGATTCTAACTATGGCTACACCTTC. Protein sequence: CAITEDSNYGYTF.

This clone was detected only a few times. The rearrangement uses TRBV29-1 and TRBJ1-1, with D perhaps matching TRBD1 (6 bases). V was shortened by 5 bases and J by 0 bases, with 13 bases between the two germline ends. The CDR3 extends over 14 amino acids. Germline V lookup: CDR1 SQVTM, CDR2 ANQGSEA. Written as DNA, the CDR3 is TGCAGCGTTTGGACAGCCAATATGAACACTGAAGCTTTCTTT. This sequence encodes CSVWTANMNTEAFF.

In its sample, this clone was seen a few times. V is TRBV29-1 and J is TRBJ2-7, with D perhaps matching TRBD2 (5 bases). This CDR3 is built from 13 residues. The V and J ends lost 3 bases and 2 bases respectively, with 11 bases between them. Germline V gene data show CDR1 as SQVTM and CDR2 as ANQGSEA. As DNA, the CDR3 is TGCAGCGTTGACGGGGTAGGAGCCTACGAGCAGTACTTC. Translation: CSVDGVGAYEQYF.

The chain is built from TRBV25-1 and TRBJ2-5; 8 bases line up with TRBD1. CDR3 size: 14 residues. V shed 1 base and J 4 bases; nucleotides not matched to a gene: 2. Per germline, CDR1 MGHDK and CDR2 SYGVNS. The chain's CDR3 is CASSELQGGETQYF. DNA for the CDR3: TGTGCCAGCAGTGAATTACAGGGGGGAGAGACCCAGTACTTC.

Only a few counts were recorded for this clone. This rearrangement joins TRBV11-2 to TRBJ2-7; D ambiguous. The germline V gene encodes CDR1 SGHAT and CDR2 FQNNGV. Trimming left V 3 bases short and J 3 bases short, with 15 bases between. The CDR3 spans 15 residues. CDR3 sequence reads: CASSFGPSSLYEQYF. Here the CDR3 DNA reads TGTGCCAGCAGCTTCGGGCCGTCCTCTCTCTACGAGCAGTACTTC.